This record looks at one T cell receptor (beta chain) sequence and its context. PCR employed 60 Vbeta and 13 Jbeta primers. Profiling relied on immunoSEQ multiplex PCR, and the TCRdb table lists in-frame clones only, not all of them. The table lists approximately 130,000 clones, about two thirds of them singletons, with roughly 4% in the top ten. The entry originates in a study of cytomegalovirus exposure and HLA in healthy donors. For the study at large: In an earlier analysis, 90 million to 120 million unique TCR beta sequences were found from about 179 million T cells. The Caucasian-associated ancestry cluster held around 76% of under 450 genotyped donors.

The junction had 3 bases not matched to a gene; V was cut back by 2 bases and J by 0 bases. The CDR3 extends over 15 amino acids. Germline V gene data show CDR1 as KGHSH and CDR2 as LQKENI. Material: PBMCs. The sequence was collected from a man aged 50-60 years in good health and CMV-seropositive. The rearrangement links TRBV18 to TRBJ1-1, with 7 bases matching TRBD1. CDR3 in DNA: TGTGCCAGCTCACCAAACAGGGGAATGAACACTGAAGCTTTCTTT. Translated: CASSPNRGMNTEAFF.